This T cell receptor beta chain appears in the sequencing data of a study of T cell repertoires in cytomegalovirus infection. Study at large: CMV infection together with matching HLA type was indicated by public TCR beta signatures.

Whole-study results and caveats: There were carriers of CMV plus the relevant HLA, and cumulative public TCR beta family frequency identified them. It was HLA-C-restricted CMV-specific TCR beta clonotypes that dominated the response ex vivo.

This CDR3 spans 14 amino acids. The germline V gene has CDR1 MNHEY and CDR2 SVGAGI. V lost 6 bases to trimming and J lost 0 bases, with 11 bases between them. Each CDR3 protein is one row after TCRdb ran MiXCR on the reads. The table records more than 150,000 distinct CDR3 sequences, 23% of them present only once. As for this clonotype: Its antigen is undetermined.

The sequence was collected from a human donor in good health (CMV status not recorded). Some clones in this sample may be carry-over from other donors' samples. The sequenced sample consisted of PBMCs. The rearrangement uses TRBV6-5 and TRBJ1-1, with D possibly TRBD1 on 6 matching bases. CDR3 bases: TGTGCCAGCAGGAAGGGGGGCATGAACACTGAAGCTTTCTTT. This encodes CASRKGGMNTEAFF.